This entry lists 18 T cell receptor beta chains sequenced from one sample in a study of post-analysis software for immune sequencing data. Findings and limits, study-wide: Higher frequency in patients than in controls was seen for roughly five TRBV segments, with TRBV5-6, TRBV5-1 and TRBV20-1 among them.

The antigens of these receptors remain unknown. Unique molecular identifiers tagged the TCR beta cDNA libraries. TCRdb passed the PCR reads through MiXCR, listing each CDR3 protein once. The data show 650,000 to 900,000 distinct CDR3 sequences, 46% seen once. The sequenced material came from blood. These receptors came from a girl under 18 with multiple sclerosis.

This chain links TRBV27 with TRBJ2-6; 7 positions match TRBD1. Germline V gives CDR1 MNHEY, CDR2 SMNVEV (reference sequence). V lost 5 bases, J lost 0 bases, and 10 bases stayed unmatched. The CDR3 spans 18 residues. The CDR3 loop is CASSAGGNIGSGANVLTF. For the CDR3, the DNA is TGTGCCAGCAGTGCAGGGGGAAATATAGGCTCTGGGGCCAACGTCCTGACTTTC. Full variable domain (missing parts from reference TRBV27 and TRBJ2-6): EAQVTQNPRYLITVTGKKLTVTCSQNMNHEYMSWYRQDPGLGLRQIYYSMNVEVTDKGDVPEGYKVSRKEKRNFPLILESPSPNQTSLYFCASSAGGNIGSGANVLTFGAGSRLTVL.

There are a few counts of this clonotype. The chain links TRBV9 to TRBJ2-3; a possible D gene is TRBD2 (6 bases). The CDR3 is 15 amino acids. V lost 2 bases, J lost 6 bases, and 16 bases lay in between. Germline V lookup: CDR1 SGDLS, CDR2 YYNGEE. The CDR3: CASSVLSGTGDTQYF. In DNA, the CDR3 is TGTGCCAGCAGCGTTCTTAGCGGCACTGGGGATACGCAGTATTTT.

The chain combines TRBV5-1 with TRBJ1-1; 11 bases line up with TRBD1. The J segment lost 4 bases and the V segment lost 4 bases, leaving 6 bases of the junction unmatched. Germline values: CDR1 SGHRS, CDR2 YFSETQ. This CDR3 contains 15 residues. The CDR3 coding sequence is TGCGCCAGCAGCCCGGACAGGGGGCTTGGCACTGAAGCTTTCTTT. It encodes CASSPDRGLGTEAFF.

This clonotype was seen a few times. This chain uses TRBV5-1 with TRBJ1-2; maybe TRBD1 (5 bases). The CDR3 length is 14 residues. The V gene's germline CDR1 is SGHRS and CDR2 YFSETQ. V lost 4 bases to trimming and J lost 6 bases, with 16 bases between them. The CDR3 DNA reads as TGCGCCAGCAGCGGCACCGGACACCCGGATGGCTACACCTTC. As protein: CASSGTGHPDGYTF.

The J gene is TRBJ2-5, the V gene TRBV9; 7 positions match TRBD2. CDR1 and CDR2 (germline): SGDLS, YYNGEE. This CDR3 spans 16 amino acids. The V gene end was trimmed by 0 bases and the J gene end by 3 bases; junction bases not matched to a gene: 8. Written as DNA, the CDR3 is TGTGCCAGCAGCGTAGCTGGAGGGAGGGCCGAAGAGACCCAGTACTTC. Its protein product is CASSVAGGRAEETQYF.

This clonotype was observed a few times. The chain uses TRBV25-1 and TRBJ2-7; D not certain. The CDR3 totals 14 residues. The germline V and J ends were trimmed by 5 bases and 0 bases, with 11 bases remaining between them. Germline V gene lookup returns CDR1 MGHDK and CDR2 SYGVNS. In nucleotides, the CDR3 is TGTGCCAGCAGTCAGCAAGGGTTCTCCTACGAGCAGTACTTC. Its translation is CASSQQGFSYEQYF.

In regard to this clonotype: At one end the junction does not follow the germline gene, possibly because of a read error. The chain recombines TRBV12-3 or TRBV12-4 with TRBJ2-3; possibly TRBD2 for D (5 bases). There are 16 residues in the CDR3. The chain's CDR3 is CASSTSDRSSTDAQYF. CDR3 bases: TGTGCCAGCAGCACGTCGGATCGTTCTAGCACAGATGCGCAGTATTTT.

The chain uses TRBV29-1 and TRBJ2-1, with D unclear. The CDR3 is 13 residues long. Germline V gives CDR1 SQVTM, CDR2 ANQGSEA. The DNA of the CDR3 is TGCAGGGCCGGACCCTTAAACTACAATGAGCAGTTCTTC. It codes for CRAGPLNYNEQFF.

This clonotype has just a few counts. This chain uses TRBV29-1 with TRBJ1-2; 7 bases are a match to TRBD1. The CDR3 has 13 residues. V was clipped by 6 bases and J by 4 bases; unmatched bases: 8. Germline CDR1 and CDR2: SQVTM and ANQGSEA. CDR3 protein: CSVPDRDTYGYTF. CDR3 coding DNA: TGCAGCGTCCCCGACAGGGACACCTATGGCTACACCTTC.

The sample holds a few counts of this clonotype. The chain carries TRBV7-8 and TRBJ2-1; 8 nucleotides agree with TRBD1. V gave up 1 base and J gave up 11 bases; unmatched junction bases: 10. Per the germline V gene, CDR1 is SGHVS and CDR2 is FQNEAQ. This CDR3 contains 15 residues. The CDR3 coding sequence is TGTGCCAGCAGCTTAGTGGGGAGCAGGGGGCGTCAGCAGTTCTTC. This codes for CASSLVGSRGRQQFF.

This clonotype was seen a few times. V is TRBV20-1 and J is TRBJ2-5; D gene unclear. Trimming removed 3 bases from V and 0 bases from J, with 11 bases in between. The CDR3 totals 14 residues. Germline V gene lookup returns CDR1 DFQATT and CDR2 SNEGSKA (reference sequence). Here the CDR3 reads CSARGRVYQETQYF. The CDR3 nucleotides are TGCAGTGCTAGGGGAAGGGTGTACCAAGAGACCCAGTACTTC.

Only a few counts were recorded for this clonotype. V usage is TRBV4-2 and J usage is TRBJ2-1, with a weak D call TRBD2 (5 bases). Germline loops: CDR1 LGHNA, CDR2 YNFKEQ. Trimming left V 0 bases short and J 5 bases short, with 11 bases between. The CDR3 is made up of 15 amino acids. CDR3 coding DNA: TGTGCCAGCAGCCAAGACGGGATGGCGGACAATGAGCAGTTCTTC. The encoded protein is CASSQDGMADNEQFF.

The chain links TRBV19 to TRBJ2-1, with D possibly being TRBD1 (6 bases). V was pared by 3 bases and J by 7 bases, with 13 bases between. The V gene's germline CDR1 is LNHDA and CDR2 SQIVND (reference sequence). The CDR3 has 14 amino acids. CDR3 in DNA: TGTGCCAGTAGTATCTTCAGGGGTAAGAATGAGCAGTTCTTC. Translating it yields CASSIFRGKNEQFF.

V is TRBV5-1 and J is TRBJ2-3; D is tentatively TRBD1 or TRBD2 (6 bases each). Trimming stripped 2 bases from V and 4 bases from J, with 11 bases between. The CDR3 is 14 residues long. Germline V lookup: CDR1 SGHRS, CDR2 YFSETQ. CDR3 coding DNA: TGCGCCAGCAGCTTTCTAGGGGGGCCAGATACGCAGTATTTT. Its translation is CASSFLGGPDTQYF.

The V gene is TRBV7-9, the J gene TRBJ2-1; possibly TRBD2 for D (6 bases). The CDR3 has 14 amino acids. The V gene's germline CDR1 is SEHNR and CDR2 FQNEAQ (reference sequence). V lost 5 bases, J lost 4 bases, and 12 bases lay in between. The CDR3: CASSRLGGYNEQFF. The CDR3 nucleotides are TGTGCCAGCAGCCGCCTGGGGGGTTACAATGAGCAGTTCTTC.

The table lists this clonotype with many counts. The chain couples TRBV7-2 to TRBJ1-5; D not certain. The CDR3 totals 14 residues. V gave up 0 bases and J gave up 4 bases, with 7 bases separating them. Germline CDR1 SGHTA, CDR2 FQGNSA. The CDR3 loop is CASSLALGNQPQHF. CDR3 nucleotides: TGTGCCAGCAGCTTAGCGCTGGGGAATCAGCCCCAGCATTTT.

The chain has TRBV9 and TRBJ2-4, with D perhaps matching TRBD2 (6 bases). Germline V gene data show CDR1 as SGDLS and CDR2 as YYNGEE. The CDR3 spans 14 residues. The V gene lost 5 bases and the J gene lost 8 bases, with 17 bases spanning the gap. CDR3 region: CASSVSGWSDIQYF. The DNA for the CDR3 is TGTGCCAGCAGTGTTAGCGGATGGTCGGACATTCAGTACTTC.

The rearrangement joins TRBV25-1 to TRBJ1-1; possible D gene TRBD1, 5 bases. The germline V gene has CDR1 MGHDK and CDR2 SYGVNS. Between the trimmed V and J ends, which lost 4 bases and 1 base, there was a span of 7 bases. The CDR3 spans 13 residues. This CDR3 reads CASSATANTEAFF. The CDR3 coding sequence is TGTGCCAGCAGTGCGACAGCGAACACTGAAGCTTTCTTT.